This T cell receptor beta chain was found in a study of blood T cells in healthy people across ages. A sample-barcoded 5' primer and a J-beta primer mix were used in a second PCR of roughly 7 to 11 cycles. Researchers report that a template-switch adaptor with 12 random nucleotides tagged each cDNA molecule. The yield of each sample was at least 2.5 million CDR3-containing paired-end reads. TCRdb reprocessed the 5' RACE reads with MiXCR, giving one entry per CDR3 protein. The repertoire has around 870,000 distinct CDR3 sequences, roughly 26% of them found once; the top ten carry approximately 15%. V was clipped by 2 bases and J by 13 bases; unmatched bases: 14. This CDR3 contains 16 residues. The V gene's germline CDR1 is MNHEY and CDR2 SVGAGI.

V and J are TRBV6-5 and TRBJ2-1; 10 bases map to TRBD1. The clonotype comes from a woman older than 75 in good health. Sequencing was done on a sample of blood. CDR3 in DNA: TGTGCCAGCAGTTACAAGGGGACAGGGGCCAGGGGGACCCAGTTCTTC. It yields the protein CASSYKGTGARGTQFF.